Below are 27 T cell receptor beta chains sequenced from a single sample in a study of Ad26.COV2.S vaccination and SARS-CoV-2 variants. The treatment was: around 19 received Ad26.COV2.S at low or high dose, single or two shots; 5 received placebo; per-sample allocation not given. Repertoires come from day 63 after the first vaccine or placebo injection. The repertoire was sequenced with immunoSEQ multiplex PCR; TCRdb's copy has only in-frame clones and lacks some. The repertoire consists of over 350,000 clones, with approximately 91% occurring once and the leading ten covering 3.5%. The starting material was peripheral blood, obtained in a trial of Ad26.COV2.S vaccine versus placebo. Receptors were obtained from a person aged 18-60 years who received the Ad26.COV2.S COVID-19 vaccine or a placebo.

This chain uses TRBV2 with TRBJ1-2; no definite D call. The V gene lost 2 bases and the J gene lost 7 bases, with 14 bases spanning the gap. CDR1 and CDR2 from the germline V gene are SNHLY and FYNNEI. The CDR3 is 14 amino acids. The CDR3 bases are TGTGCCAGCAGTGAATCGACGGAGTCGCTTGGCTACACCTTC. This translates into CASSESTESLGYTF.

V is TRBV5-6 and J is TRBJ1-5, with D maybe TRBD1 (6 bases). This CDR3 is built from 16 residues. Trimming took off 0 bases at V and 6 bases at J, with 16 bases between the two ends. Germline lookup yields CDR1 SGHDT and CDR2 YYEEEE. The CDR3 coding sequence is TGTGCCAGCAGCTTGGCCGGAGAGGGGGGGAGTCAGCCCCAGCATTTT. Translating it yields CASSLAGEGGSQPQHF.

On this clone itself: One end of the junction varies from germline; a read error may be responsible. The chain recombines TRBV6-2 or TRBV6-3 with TRBJ2-3; possible D gene TRBD2, 5 bases. CDR1 MNHEY and CDR2 SVGEGT come from the germline V gene. There are 15 residues in the CDR3. CDR3 DNA: TGTGCCAGCAGTCTAAGCGGATCTTTCTCAGATGCGCAGTATTTT. This sequence encodes CASSLSGSFSDAQYF.

The chain is built from TRBV2 and TRBJ1-1; D possibly corresponds to TRBD1 (5 bases). This CDR3 spans 17 amino acids. V lost 3 bases to trimming and J lost 1 base, with 18 bases between them. Germline loops: CDR1 SNHLY, CDR2 FYNNEI. CDR3 loop: CASSERGGGYSNTEAFF. The CDR3 DNA sequence: TGTGCCAGCAGTGAGAGGGGTGGTGGTTACTCGAACACTGAAGCTTTCTTT. The full variable domain, with the rest looked up from reference TRBV2 and TRBJ1-1, is EPEVTQTPSHQVTQMGQEVILRCVPISNHLYFYWYRQILGQKVEFLVSFYNNEISEKSEIFDDQFSVERPDGSNFTLKIRSTKLEDSAMYFCASSERGGGYSNTEAFFGQGTRLTVV.

The chain combines TRBV7-2 with TRBJ1-6; unclear D gene. V shed 1 base and J shed 11 bases, with 12 bases lying between them. The CDR3 totals 14 residues. Germline V gene sequence: CDR1 SGHTA, CDR2 FQGNSA. The CDR3 sequence: CASSLVVGQPPLHF. The CDR3 nucleotides read TGTGCCAGCAGCTTAGTTGTAGGCCAGCCACCCCTCCACTTT.

This clone was found once. The V and J genes are TRBV4-1 and TRBJ1-2; D is unclear. The germline CDR1 and CDR2 sequences are MGHRA and YSYEKL. The V gene lost 3 bases and the J gene lost 2 bases, with 10 bases spanning the gap. CDR3 length: 14 residues. The CDR3 spells CASSHLERNYGYTF. The CDR3 DNA is TGCGCCAGCAGCCACCTCGAGAGAAACTATGGCTACACCTTC.

This rearrangement joins TRBV5-1 to TRBJ1-2; 8 positions match TRBD1. V lost 4 bases to trimming and J lost 6 bases; unmatched junction nucleotides: 8. Per the germline V gene, CDR1 is SGHRS and CDR2 is YFSETQ. The CDR3 totals 14 residues. The CDR3 sequence is CASSLAGGADGYTF. The CDR3 DNA follows: TGCGCCAGCAGCCTCGCAGGGGGCGCGGATGGCTACACCTTC.

The table lists this clone with a count of one. This chain connects TRBV9 to TRBJ1-2; TRBD1 is a possible D gene (5 bases). This CDR3 has 14 residues. Germline CDR1 reads SGDLS; CDR2 reads YYNGEE. V lost 0 bases to trimming and J lost 4 bases, with 10 bases between them. CDR3 region: CASSVGGGTYGYTF. CDR3 nucleotide sequence: TGTGCCAGCAGCGTAGGAGGAGGGACCTATGGCTACACCTTC.

This clone was observed a single time. The chain joins TRBV27 to TRBJ1-4; D remains ambiguous. The V gene lost 6 bases and the J gene lost 8 bases, with 7 bases spanning the gap. Looked up from germline, CDR1 is MNHEY and CDR2 is SMNVEV (reference sequence). The CDR3 runs 11 residues. CDR3 DNA: TGTGCCAGCAGCTATGGAGAAAAACTGTTTTTT. Protein sequence: CASSYGEKLFF.

This sequence joins TRBV11-3 and TRBJ2-2; the D is unclear. This CDR3 has 13 amino acids. Germline CDR1 reads SGHNT; CDR2 reads YENEEA. The ends were cut back, 0 bases at V and 3 bases at J, with 2 bases in the middle. The CDR3 region is CASSLDYTGELFF. CDR3 nucleotides: TGTGCCAGCAGCTTAGATTACACCGGGGAGCTGTTTTTT.

This chain links TRBV5-4 with TRBJ1-2, with a weak D call TRBD1 (5 bases). Germline V lookup: CDR1 SGHNT, CDR2 YYREEE (reference sequence). There are 16 residues in the CDR3. Trimming pared 4 bases from V and 4 bases from J, leaving 20 bases between. The CDR3 sequence: CASSRGGDERVYGYTF. Here the CDR3 DNA reads TGTGCCAGCAGCCGGGGAGGGGACGAACGGGTCTATGGCTACACCTTC.

The rearrangement joins TRBV6-1 to TRBJ2-1, with 10 bases aligning to TRBD2. The CDR3 consists of 16 residues. The V and J ends lost 2 bases and 8 bases, in that order; junction bases with no gene match: 9. Per germline, CDR1 MNHNS and CDR2 SASEGT. CDR3: CASSEQGASGGHEQFF. In DNA form, the CDR3 reads TGTGCCAGCAGTGAACAAGGGGCTAGCGGGGGCCATGAGCAGTTCTTC.

The chain has TRBV5-6 and TRBJ1-6; D remains unclear. This CDR3 comprises 14 residues. Trimming pared 0 bases from V and 7 bases from J, leaving 8 bases between. Germline CDR1 reads SGHDT; CDR2 reads YYEEEE. CDR3: CASSLVGENSPLHF. CDR3 DNA: TGTGCCAGCAGCTTGGTTGGGGAAAATTCACCCCTCCACTTT.

The chain uses TRBV7-2 and TRBJ2-5; D gene unclear. V lost 2 bases and J 2 bases, leaving 6 bases between the germline ends. CDR1 SGHTA and CDR2 FQGNSA come from the germline V gene. This CDR3 region has 13 residues. CDR3 sequence: CASSLNAQETQYF. The CDR3 nucleotides are TGTGCCAGCAGCTTAAATGCACAAGAGACCCAGTACTTC.

In its sample, this clone was seen a few times. The V gene is TRBV3-1 (or the pseudogene TRBV3-2), the J gene TRBJ1-2; the D is unclear. The germline gives CDR1 LGHDT, CDR2 YNNKEL (reference sequence). Trimming removed 3 bases at V and 5 bases at J, with 10 bases between. The CDR3 has 13 residues. The CDR3 nucleotides read TGTGCCAGCAGCCAGGACGTTAAGTATGGCTACACCTTC. Translation: CASSQDVKYGYTF.

The count of this clone is one. The V call is TRBV6-4, the J call TRBJ2-1, with 10 nucleotides matching TRBD2. After removal of 5 bases from V and 2 bases from J, the junction contained 3 bases not matched to a gene. CDR1 and CDR2 from the germline V gene are MRHNA and SNTAGT. The CDR3 covers 15 residues. This chain's CDR3 is CASSQRGGAYNEQFF. CDR3 sequence (DNA): TGTGCCAGCAGTCAGCGGGGGGGTGCCTACAATGAGCAGTTCTTC.

The chain has TRBV7-2 and TRBJ2-5; D is uncertain. V lost 2 bases and J lost 5, with 6 bases in between. CDR1 is SGHTA, CDR2 FQGNSA, per germline. This CDR3 has 12 residues. The CDR3 protein is CASSLPPETQYF. For the CDR3, the DNA is TGTGCCAGCAGCTTACCTCCCGAGACCCAGTACTTC.

This clone has only a few counts. This sequence joins TRBV24-1 and TRBJ1-1; 9 bases map to TRBD1. V shed 3 bases, J shed 12 bases, and the junction held 7 bases outside the gene matches. This CDR3 is 13 amino acids long. Germline CDR1 reads KGHDR; CDR2 reads SFDVKD. The CDR3 DNA sequence: TGTGCCACCAGTGATACACAGGGGGCGGTGTCTTTCTTT. It yields the protein CATSDTQGAVSFF.

The J gene is TRBJ2-5, the V gene TRBV4-2, with D maybe TRBD1 (6 bases). The CDR3 is 13 residues long. Germline CDR1 reads LGHNA; CDR2 reads YNFKEQ. V gave up 6 bases and J gave up 2 bases, with 10 bases separating them. In nucleotides, the CDR3 is TGTGCCAGCAGGGGGCAGGGGCAAGAGACCCAGTACTTC. Its protein is CASRGQGQETQYF.

The chain combines TRBV4-3 with TRBJ2-2; 12 positions match TRBD2. Germline V gives CDR1 LGHNA, CDR2 YSLEER. The trim removed 3 bases at V and 9 bases at J, leaving 2 bases unmatched. This CDR3 comprises 14 residues. The CDR3 nucleotides are TGCGCCAGCAGCCACGGACTAGCGGGGCGGGAGCTGTTTTTT. Translated, it gives CASSHGLAGRELFF.

This clone has more than one count but fewer than ten. This chain links TRBV7-2 with TRBJ2-2; D is tentatively TRBD1 or TRBD2 (5 bases each). V was clipped by 1 base and J by 0 bases, with 9 bases between them. This CDR3 has 16 residues. Germline V gene lookup returns CDR1 SGHTA and CDR2 FQGNSA. The CDR3 protein is CASSLVGGANTGELFF. The CDR3 region has the DNA TGTGCCAGCAGCTTAGTTGGGGGAGCGAACACCGGGGAGCTGTTTTTT. The variable domain in full, completed from reference TRBV7-2 and TRBJ2-2, reads GAGVSQSPSNKVTEKGKDVELRCDPISGHTALYWYRQSLGQGLEFLIYFQGNSAPDKSGLPSDRFSAERTGGSVSTLTIQRTQQEDSAVYLCASSLVGGANTGELFFGEGSRLTVL.

This chain joins TRBV4-1 and TRBJ2-3, with 10 bases identical to TRBD1. This CDR3 has 16 amino acids. CDR1 and CDR2 from the germline V gene are MGHRA and YSYEKL. J gave up 7 bases and V 7 bases, and 14 bases lay outside the gene matches. As DNA, the CDR3 is TGCGCCAGCACCGCGGATCTGGGGACAGGGGTGTATACGCAGTATTTT. Its protein is CASTADLGTGVYTQYF.

The chain uses TRBV5-6 and TRBJ1-3, with D perhaps matching TRBD1 (6 bases). CDR1 SGHDT and CDR2 YYEEEE come from the germline V gene. V lost 2 bases, J lost 1 base, and 10 bases lay in between. The CDR3 loop spans 15 amino acids. The DNA for the CDR3 is TGTGCCAGCAGCTTACAGGGTATGTCTGGAAACACCATATATTTT. Translating gives CASSLQGMSGNTIYF.

V usage is TRBV10-2 and J usage is TRBJ2-1, with 8 bases lining up with TRBD2. The CDR3 loop spans 15 amino acids. CDR1 WSHSY and CDR2 SAAADI come from the germline V gene. V was pared by 7 bases and J by 2 bases, with 7 bases of the junction left unmatched. CDR3 in DNA: TGCGCCAGCAATAAACTAGCGGACCCCTACAATGAGCAGTTCTTC. Its translation is CASNKLADPYNEQFF.

The V call is TRBV6-5, the J call TRBJ2-4; possibly TRBD1 or TRBD2 for D (5 bases each). V lost 6 bases, J lost 9 bases, and 21 bases lay in between. There are 15 residues in the CDR3. From germline, CDR1 is MNHEY and CDR2 SVGAGI. Here the CDR3 DNA reads TGTGCCAGCAGACTCTCCGGGACGGGAAGCCCCATTCAGTACTTC. Translating gives CASRLSGTGSPIQYF.

The chain carries TRBV19 and TRBJ2-4; tentatively, D is TRBD1 (5 bases). The germline gives CDR1 LNHDA, CDR2 SQIVND (reference sequence). Between the trimmed V and J ends, which lost 3 bases and 0 bases, there was a span of 18 bases. The CDR3 spans 18 residues. The CDR3 bases are TGTGCCAGTAGTATCGGCCCGTACAGGAGCTTAGCCAAAAACATTCAGTACTTC. It encodes CASSIGPYRSLAKNIQYF.

The chain is built from TRBV6-6 and TRBJ1-6; unclear D gene. The V gene's germline CDR1 is MNHNY and CDR2 SVGAGI (reference sequence). This CDR3 contains 14 residues. V lost 5 bases and J 8 bases, leaving 13 bases between the germline ends. CDR3 bases: TGTGCCAGCAGTGGAAGGGTAATGGATTCACCCCTCCACTTT. Translated, it gives CASSGRVMDSPLHF.